This record concerns one TCR beta chain sequence. A few counts support this clone. Its antigen is still unknown. Within one base of it there is no much larger clone, and no base qualities were kept. The V end gives up 3 bases and the J end 11 bases, leaving 23 bases in the junction not matched to a gene. The germline V gene supplies CDR1 MGHRA and CDR2 YSYEKL. Including the terminal cysteine and phenylalanine, the CDR3 comprises 18 residues. Only the CDR3 part of the read is kept: 54 bases, read in frame from the first base. The sample originates from a study of blood T cell repertoires in COVID-19 (dated by TCRdb to 2018 to 2020). As for the study more broadly: Collaborator samples came from the United States, Italy and Spain and covered acute and convalescent phases of COVID-19. The material from the prospective study consisted of cDNA or gDNA derived from T cells, B-cell-depleted T cells, or PBMCs. The sample metadata nearly always contained a de-identified subject ID, COVID-19 status, age in years and sex. HLA class I and class II types, where available, came from metadata supplied by the sample provider rather than from assay-based typing. Deeply sampled blood TCRbeta repertoires from subjects exposed to, actively infected with, or recovered from COVID-19 were included in the dataset. The repertoires were released in a freely available public database intended as a resource for research on the immune response to SARS-CoV-2. Samples were obtained from the ongoing ImmuneRACE study (first 160 participants) and from about 1,300 subjects provided by 6 global collaborators.

TCRbeta CDR3 regions were amplified from genomic DNA by means of the immunoSEQ Assay, a bias-controlled multiplex PCR. On the authors' methods: Nucleated cell counts per sample were estimated from amplification of reference gene primers within the assay. Sequence reads were collapsed and filtered to measure the absolute abundance of every unique TCRbeta CDR3 rearrangement. Productive Simpson clonality was computed per sample as the square root of Simpson's diversity index over productive rearrangements. TCRdb obtained this table from immuneACCESS and retained in-frame rearrangements with V and J assigned. These tables miss some clones; where compared with another copy, unresolved V genes account for less than half of the shortfall, and the remainder is unexplained. That table furnishes V, J and clone size, whereas the DNA furnished D and trimming. The sample data list about 140,000 clones, and about four fifths of these were observed just once. The top ten hold 13% of the sample.

The paper's findings and limits, for the study overall: The amount of clinical and demographic metadata varied by source and participant and was provided uncurated.

Each collaborating institution followed its own protocols to collect whole blood in K2EDTA tubes. For TCRbeta analysis, collaborators shipped samples as frozen whole blood, isolated PBMCs, or DNA extracted from either of those sample types. The receptor's source is a man aged 80 or over with acute or convalescent COVID-19. Recombination linked TRBV4-1 to TRBJ1-1; TRBD1 lines up with 8 middle nucleotides. The material sequenced was peripheral blood. The CDR3 has the sequence CASSQTRDRSFLGGEAFF. The nucleotide sequence is given as TGCGCCAGCAGCCAGACGAGGGACAGGTCATTTTTAGGCGGAGAGGCTTTCTTT.